This T cell receptor beta chain came from a study of human CD4 T cells and Enterobacteriaceae. The study's findings and limits: Ex vivo, broadly cross-reactive clonotypes appeared more expanded than specific ones.

All CD4+ cells other than CD45RA+CCR7+CD95- naive cells were sorted as memory, over 98% pure. Sorting first excluded CD8+, CD14+, CD16+, CD56+, CD19+ and CD25-bright cells. Germline V gene sequence: CDR1 SQVTM, CDR2 ANQGSEA. Trimming cost V 3 bases and J 4 bases; bases outside gene matches: 9. This CDR3 contains 15 residues. To note about this clone: Antigen specificity is unknown.

Detection sensitivity for ex vivo total memory CD4+ was one cell in 200,000. TCRdb keeps only in-frame clones here, not all; method: immunoSEQ multiplex PCR. The sample shows under 35,000 clones, just under 85% of them seen only once. The rearrangement joins TRBV29-1 to TRBJ2-5; 9 nucleotides align to TRBD1. This TCR derives from a human donor in good health. Sequenced input: memory CD4+ T cells from blood. The CDR3 loop is CSVDLGQGQGETQYF. CDR3 DNA: TGCAGCGTTGACCTAGGACAGGGGCAAGGAGAGACCCAGTACTTC.